Each of the 27 T cell receptor beta chains below was sequenced from the same sample in a study of shared clonotypes between healthy human individuals. Here immunoSEQ multiplex PCR was the method, and the copy in TCRdb shows in-frame clones only, minus some. Of a few million clones in the sample, roughly nine tenths were seen once. The specimen sequenced was naive CD4+ T cells sorted from blood. Specified subset: CD45RA+ positively selected. Receptors originate from a man aged 18-30 years in good health.

Details on this clone: The sample has other DNA sequences that encode this CDR3 too. V usage is TRBV20-1 and J usage is TRBJ2-7; D uncertain. The V end was cut by 3 bases, the J end by 4 bases, with 7 bases between. Germline V gene lookup returns CDR1 DFQATT and CDR2 SNEGSKA (reference sequence). The CDR3 runs to 11 residues. CDR3 nucleotide sequence: TGCAGTGCTAGGTTGCGATACGAGCAGTACTTC. Residues: CSARLRYEQYF.

This chain connects TRBV7-2 to TRBJ1-2; 8 nucleotides match TRBD1. Germline CDR1 and CDR2: SGHTA and FQGNSA. The V gene end was trimmed by 1 base and the J gene end by 7 bases; junction bases not matched to a gene: 8. This CDR3 has 15 amino acids. This CDR3 reads CASSLDGQGAGGYTF. CDR3 nucleotides: TGTGCCAGCAGCTTAGATGGCCAGGGGGCGGGTGGCTACACCTTC.

In the case of this clone: Other DNA sequences in the sample encode the same CDR3. This chain links TRBV19 with TRBJ1-3; D is uncertain. CDR3 length: 11 amino acids. The ends were cut back, 5 bases at V and 4 bases at J, with 3 bases in the middle. Germline CDR1 and CDR2: LNHDA and SQIVND (reference sequence). The DNA of the CDR3 is TGTGCCAGTAGTTCAGGAAACACCATATATTTT. Translating gives CASSSGNTIYF.

The gene calls are TRBV6-6 and TRBJ2-7, with D perhaps matching TRBD2 (6 bases). V lost 0 bases, J lost 3 bases, and 15 bases lay in between. Per germline, CDR1 MNHNY and CDR2 SVGAGI (reference sequence). CDR3 length equals 16 residues. The CDR3 here is CASSYSKGGRLYEQYF. The DNA for the CDR3 is TGTGCCAGCAGTTACTCGAAGGGTGGGAGGCTCTACGAGCAGTACTTC.

V gene TRBV6-6 combines with J gene TRBJ2-7; D gene unclear. Per the germline V gene, CDR1 is MNHNY and CDR2 is SVGAGI (reference sequence). CDR3 length equals 14 residues. Trimming took 2 bases from V and 1 from J, leaving 9 bases between them. In nucleotides, the CDR3 is TGTGCCAGCAGTTACGGGTGGCAGTCCTACGAGCAGTACTTC. This sequence encodes CASSYGWQSYEQYF.

About this clone: Other DNA sequences of this sample code for an identical CDR3. J is TRBJ2-7 and V is TRBV6-5; 8 nucleotides align to TRBD1. The CDR3 spans 13 residues. Germline loops: CDR1 MNHEY, CDR2 SVGAGI. With V trimmed by 4 bases and J by 4 bases, 3 bases remained unmatched. Here the CDR3 DNA reads TGTGCCAGCAGTTTCGACAGGGGATACGAGCAGTACTTC. Translation: CASSFDRGYEQYF.

This chain uses TRBV9 with TRBJ2-7, with D hard to call. The CDR3 runs 15 residues. The V end lost 3 bases, the J end lost 0 bases, and 13 bases lay between the germline ends. Germline assignment: CDR1 SGDLS and CDR2 YYNGEE. This CDR3 reads CASSAPQENSYEQYF. The CDR3 DNA reads as TGTGCCAGCAGCGCCCCCCAGGAGAACTCCTACGAGCAGTACTTC. Variable domain in full (rest from reference TRBV9 and TRBJ2-7): DSGVTQTPKHLITATGQRVTLRCSPRSGDLSVYWYQQSLDQGLQFLIQYYNGEERAKGNILERFSAQQFPDLHSELNLSSLELGDSALYFCASSAPQENSYEQYFGPGTRLTVT.

V is TRBV30 and J is TRBJ1-4, with no clear D. This CDR3 is 13 amino acids long. The germline V and J ends were trimmed by 8 bases and 7 bases, with 17 bases remaining between them. CDR1 GTSNPN and CDR2 SVGIG come from the germline V gene (reference sequence). CDR3 region: CAGSAAGIEKLFF. CDR3 DNA sequence: TGTGCCGGCTCGGCGGCGGGGATTGAAAAACTGTTTTTT.

V usage is TRBV14 and J usage is TRBJ2-1; D assignment may be TRBD1 or TRBD2 (5 bases each). The CDR3 contains 19 residues. With 0 bases removed from V and 3 bases from J, the gap between germline ends came to 21 bases. Germline assignment: CDR1 SGHDN and CDR2 FVKESK. In nucleotides, the CDR3 is TGTGCCAGCAGCCAAGAGAGGTTTTTAGGTAGAGGGGACTACAATGAGCAGTTCTTC. Translation: CASSQERFLGRGDYNEQFF.

The rearrangement links TRBV9 to TRBJ1-2; D possibly corresponds to TRBD1 (5 bases). Germline CDR1 is SGDLS and CDR2 is YYNGEE. V lost 1 base and J lost 4, with 20 bases in between. This CDR3 region has 17 residues. The CDR3 reads CASSVQSRDHYFYGYTF. The CDR3 DNA follows: TGTGCCAGCAGCGTACAGTCGAGGGACCACTACTTCTATGGCTACACCTTC.

The chain is built from TRBV14 and TRBJ2-2; D ambiguous. This CDR3 spans 13 amino acids. V was shortened by 1 base and J by 9 bases, with 9 bases between the two germline ends. Germline loops: CDR1 SGHDN, CDR2 FVKESK. The CDR3 DNA follows: TGTGCCAGCAGCCAAGTATCTACCAGGGAGCTGTTTTTT. Translated, it gives CASSQVSTRELFF. The full variable domain, rest sourced from reference TRBV14 and TRBJ2-2, is EAGVTQFPSHSVIEKGQTVTLRCDPISGHDNLYWYRRVMGKEIKFLLHFVKESKQDESGMPNNRFLAERTGGTYSTLKVQPAELEDSGVYFCASSQVSTRELFFGEGSRLTVL.

This clone was seen just once. Other DNA sequences within the sample encode an identical CDR3. The V call is TRBV5-1, the J call TRBJ2-7; 7 bases agree with TRBD1. CDR1 is SGHRS, CDR2 YFSETQ, per germline. This CDR3 comprises 15 residues. The J segment lost 2 bases and the V segment lost 4 bases, leaving 9 bases of the junction unmatched. The CDR3 sequence: CASSPRQGTAYEQYF. The CDR3 DNA is TGCGCCAGCAGCCCGAGACAGGGTACCGCCTACGAGCAGTACTTC.

V and J are TRBV5-1 and TRBJ1-6; D not resolved. The V end was cut by 0 bases, the J end by 9 bases, with 7 bases between. Germline values: CDR1 SGHRS, CDR2 YFSETQ. There are 13 residues in the CDR3. The CDR3 sequence: CASSLGAGSPLHF. The CDR3 region has the DNA TGCGCCAGCAGCTTGGGGGCTGGTTCACCCCTCCACTTT.

This clone is a singleton in its sample. DNA for the CDR3: TGTGCCAGCAGCCAAGTGCTAGCGGGGGGGAATACGCAGTATTTT. This sequence encodes CASSQVLAGGNTQYF. This chain connects TRBV14 to TRBJ2-3; 12 nucleotides agree with TRBD2. The CDR3 has 15 residues. Germline-derived CDR1 and CDR2 are SGHDN and FVKESK. J was trimmed by 7 bases and V by 1 base; bases with no gene match: 3.

This sequence joins TRBV19 and TRBJ1-1, with TRBD1 as a possible D gene (5 bases). The CDR3 extends over 13 amino acids. V lost 10 bases and J 9 bases, leaving 21 bases between the germline ends. CDR1 is LNHDA and CDR2 is SQIVND in the germline V gene (reference sequence). The DNA of the CDR3 is TGTGCCATCATACAGCAGGGAAATGGGAAAGCTTTCTTT. Its translation is CAIIQQGNGKAFF.

This chain joins TRBV27 and TRBJ1-1; D remains ambiguous. The CDR3 length is 14 residues. V lost 2 bases and J 0 bases, leaving 7 bases between the germline ends. Germline V CDR1 and CDR2: MNHEY, SMNVEV (reference sequence). The CDR3 DNA reads as TGTGCCAGCAGTTTACAGCAGATGAACACTGAAGCTTTCTTT. This codes for CASSLQQMNTEAFF.

The chain joins TRBV7-2 to TRBJ2-1; 8 bases are a match to TRBD2. Germline loops: CDR1 SGHTA, CDR2 FQGNSA. This CDR3 is built from 11 residues. The junction had 4 bases not matched to a gene; V was cut back by 3 bases and J by 15 bases. CDR3 in amino acids: CASSFSGEWFF. CDR3 DNA: TGTGCCAGCAGCTTTAGCGGGGAGTGGTTCTTC.

This clone was found a few times. The chain joins TRBV30 to TRBJ1-1, with D unclear. Germline CDR1 GTSNPN, CDR2 SVGIG (reference sequence). There are 17 residues in the CDR3. Trimming shortened V by 4 bases and J by 0 bases, and 21 bases separated the two germline ends. The CDR3 protein is CAWTTNLGSRVNTEAFF. The DNA for the CDR3 is TGTGCCTGGACTACGAACCTGGGGAGCCGCGTGAACACTGAAGCTTTCTTT. Supplemented by reference TRBV30 and TRBJ1-1, the full variable domain reads SQTIHQWPATLVQPVGSPLSLECTVEGTSNPNLYWYRQAAGRGLQLLFYSVGIGQISSEVPQNLSASRPQDRQFILSSKKLLLSDSGFYLCAWTTNLGSRVNTEAFFGQGTRLTVV.

This clone showed up just once. The chain is built from TRBV2 and TRBJ1-2; TRBD1 aligns across 7 bases. CDR1 and CDR2 from the germline V gene are SNHLY and FYNNEI. V dropped 3 bases and J dropped 8; count of bases not matched to a gene: 9. The CDR3 consists of 14 residues. The CDR3 nucleotides read TGTGCCAGCAGTGAGCTACAGGGGAGTAGGGGCTACACCTTC. This gives the protein CASSELQGSRGYTF.

V usage is TRBV28 and J usage is TRBJ1-2; 12 bases line up with TRBD1. Germline V gene lookup returns CDR1 MDHEN and CDR2 SYDVKM. This CDR3 region has 16 residues. V was clipped by 6 bases and J by 8 bases; unmatched bases: 13. CDR3 sequence reads: CASSLGPEGQGAGYTF. In DNA, the CDR3 is TGTGCCAGCAGCCTTGGCCCAGAGGGACAGGGGGCAGGCTACACCTTC.

This clone has a single count. The chain combines TRBV19 with TRBJ2-7; 14 nucleotides match TRBD2. Germline CDR1 reads LNHDA; CDR2 reads SQIVND (reference sequence). CDR3 length: 16 amino acids. The J segment lost 3 bases and the V segment lost 4 bases, leaving 5 bases of the junction unmatched. The CDR3, as DNA: TGTGCCAGTAGTAAAGGGACTAGCGGGAGTAGCTACGAGCAGTACTTC. Protein product: CASSKGTSGSSYEQYF.

The V and J genes are TRBV10-3 and TRBJ2-4, with D perhaps given as TRBD1 or TRBD2 (5 bases each). CDR1 is ENHRY, CDR2 SYGVKD, per germline. CDR3 size: 14 residues. Trimming stripped 2 bases from V and 0 bases from J, with 5 bases between. The CDR3 region is CAISEGTAKNIQYF. Here the CDR3 DNA reads TGTGCCATCAGTGAGGGGACAGCCAAAAACATTCAGTACTTC.

As to this clone: The sample holds other DNA sequences that translate to the same CDR3. J is TRBJ1-1 and V is TRBV7-2; TRBD1 is a possible D gene (5 bases). The germline V and J ends were trimmed by 2 bases and 4 bases, with 8 bases remaining between them. The CDR3 is 13 amino acids. Germline V gives CDR1 SGHTA, CDR2 FQGNSA. CDR3 sequence: CASSLTGGTEAFF. CDR3 DNA sequence: TGTGCCAGCAGCTTAACCGGGGGCACTGAAGCTTTCTTT.

This clone was counted a single time. The gene calls are TRBV4-3 and TRBJ2-6; tentative D call: TRBD1 (6 bases). In germline, CDR1 is LGHNA, CDR2 YSLEER. Trimming removed 1 base from V and 0 bases from J, with 10 bases in between. The CDR3 runs 17 residues. The CDR3 coding sequence is TGCGCCAGCAGCCAAGTAGACAGGCCCTCTGGGGCCAACGTCCTGACTTTC. It translates to CASSQVDRPSGANVLTF.

The chain is built from TRBV10-3 and TRBJ2-6; 7 positions match TRBD1. The CDR3 runs 14 residues. Germline V gives CDR1 ENHRY, CDR2 SYGVKD. V shed 7 bases and J 2 bases; nucleotides not matched to a gene: 2. The CDR3 region has the DNA TGTGCCATCAATGACAGGGCTGGGGCCAACGTCCTGACTTTC. Its protein is CAINDRAGANVLTF.

The CDR3 nucleotides are TGTGCCAGCAGTACCCGGGACAGGGTAGATGGCTACACCTTC. As protein: CASSTRDRVDGYTF. The J gene is TRBJ1-2, the V gene TRBV28; the match to TRBD1 covers 9 bases. V shed 5 bases, J shed 6 bases, and the junction held 7 bases outside the gene matches. Germline CDR1 MDHEN, CDR2 SYDVKM. The CDR3 is 14 residues long.

The chain is built from TRBV5-6 and TRBJ1-5; D unresolved. Trimming took off 4 bases at V and 4 bases at J, with 18 bases between the two ends. CDR1 SGHDT and CDR2 YYEEEE come from the germline V gene. The CDR3 totals 16 residues. The CDR3 loop reads CASSARAKGSNQPQHF. The CDR3 nucleotides are TGTGCCAGCAGCGCGCGGGCCAAGGGTAGTAATCAGCCCCAGCATTTT.